A single TCR beta chain is shown here with its context. The record originates from a study of regulatory T cells in long-lasting Graves disease. Trimming removed 7 bases at V and 4 bases at J, with 20 bases between. The germline CDR1 and CDR2 sequences are SQVTM and ANQGSEA. The CDR3 has 14 amino acids. Time point: newly diagnosed GD, antithyroid drugs for less than 3 months. PBMC-derived RNA was used for the TCR library. HTBI primers from iRepertoire and Arm-PCR of CDR3 regions yielded the TCR beta libraries. In TCRdb, the multiplex PCR reads were re-called with MiXCR into one record per CDR3 protein. This table holds 450,000 to 500,000 distinct CDR3 sequences, roughly 15% found once. These data were also filed under a second study, of T cells in Graves' hyperthyroidism and ophthalmopathy.

The chain uses TRBV29-1 and TRBJ2-7, with a tentative D call TRBD2 (5 bases). The sample was peripheral blood mononuclear cells (PBMCs), taken at new diagnosis, from a patient treated with antithyroid drugs. The source is a man aged 40-49 years with Graves disease. The CDR3 region is CSAARVGMEYEQYF. The CDR3 nucleotides are TGCAGCGCCGCGAGGGTGGGAATGGAGTACGAGCAGTACTTC.